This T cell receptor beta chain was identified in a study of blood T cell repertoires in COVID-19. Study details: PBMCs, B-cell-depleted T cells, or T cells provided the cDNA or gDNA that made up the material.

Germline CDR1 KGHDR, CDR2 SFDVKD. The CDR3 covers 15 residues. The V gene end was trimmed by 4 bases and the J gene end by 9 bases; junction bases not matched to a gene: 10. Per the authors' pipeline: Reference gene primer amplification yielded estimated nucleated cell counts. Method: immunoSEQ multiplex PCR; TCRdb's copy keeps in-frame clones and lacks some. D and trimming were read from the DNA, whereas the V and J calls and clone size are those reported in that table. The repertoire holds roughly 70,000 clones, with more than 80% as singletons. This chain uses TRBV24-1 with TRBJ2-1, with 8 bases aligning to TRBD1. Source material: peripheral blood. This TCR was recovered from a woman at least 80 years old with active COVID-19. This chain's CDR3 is CATSDSDRALGEQFF. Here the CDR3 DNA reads TGTGCCACCAGTGACTCGGACAGGGCCCTGGGTGAGCAGTTCTTC.